This TCR beta chain was sequenced during a study of control samples from healthy donors and cancer patients (dated by TCRdb to 2018 to 2021). About this clone: The target of this receptor is not known. Base qualities are not at hand, and no much larger clone is one base apart.

The library was built by means of the immunoSEQ multiplex PCR assay. TCRdb re-hosts the immuneACCESS table, in-frame sequences only. Its copies lack some clones; in the studies checked, an unresolved V gene accounts for under half of them, and the cause for the rest is not known. The sample table shows just over 150,000 clones, and about 90% are seen once. The biggest ten clones account for around 12% of the sample. The germline V gene (reference sequence) gives CDR1 as MNHEY and CDR2 as SMNVEV. The germline V and J ends show losses of 6 bases and 1 base respectively, and no gene match explains 12 bases of the junction. Reading from cysteine to phenylalanine, the CDR3 counts 17 amino acids. The only DNA kept is the CDR3, 51 bases in frame from the first base.

The chain uses TRBV27 and TRBJ1-5; 7 bases in the middle match TRBD1. Sequencing was carried out using blood. This clonotype was obtained from a man aged 25-45 years in good health. The nucleotide sequence is TGTGCCAGCAGCCCTTTAGGGGGCCGGGGGAGCAATCAGCCCCAGCATTTT. This encodes CASSPLGGRGSNQPQHF.